This T cell receptor beta chain was observed in a study of T-cell reconstitution after alpha-beta-depleted transplantation in children. For TCRbeta, the library was prepared with unique molecular identifiers. TCRdb reprocessed the PCR reads via MiXCR and lists one record per CDR3 protein. The sample carries a few hundred thousand distinct CDR3 sequences, 10% recorded once. This clonotype came up many times. Its antigen is as yet unknown. Study results and caveats: Newly generated T cells supplied most T-cell counts and diversity one year post-transplant. There were reportedly several hundred expanded graft clones from which alpha-beta T cells came about two months after transplant. It was surviving recipient T cells and thymic progenitors that gave some patients high TCRbeta diversity at day 60.

CDR3 length equals 16 residues. The germline gives CDR1 MGHDK, CDR2 SYGVNS. The V and J ends lost 2 bases and 4 bases respectively, with 12 bases between them. The sequence was obtained from a boy less than two years old with acute myeloid leukemia, due to receive a stem cell transplant. The genes are TRBV25-1 and TRBJ1-6; tentatively, D is TRBD1 (5 bases). The sequencing used PBMCs, collected before TCRalphabeta/CD19-depleted stem cell transplant. Written as DNA, the CDR3 is TGTGCCAGCAGTGAAATAGGGGCCACTTATAATTCACCCCTCCACTTT. This codes for CASSEIGATYNSPLHF.